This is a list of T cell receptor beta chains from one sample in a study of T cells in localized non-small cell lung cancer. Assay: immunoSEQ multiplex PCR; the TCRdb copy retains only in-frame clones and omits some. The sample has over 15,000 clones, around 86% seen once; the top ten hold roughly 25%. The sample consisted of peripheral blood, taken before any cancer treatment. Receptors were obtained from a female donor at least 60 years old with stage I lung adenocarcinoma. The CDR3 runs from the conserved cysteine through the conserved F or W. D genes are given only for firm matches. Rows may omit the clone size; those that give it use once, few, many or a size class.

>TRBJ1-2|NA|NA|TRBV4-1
TGCGCCAGCAGCCAAGATAAGGGTACCAACTATGGCTACACCTTC
CASSQDKGTNYGYTF
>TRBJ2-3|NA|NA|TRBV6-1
TGTGCCAGCAGTAGACCACAGTTGAGCACAGATACGCAGTATTTT
CASSRPQLSTDTQYF
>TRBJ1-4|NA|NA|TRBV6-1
TGTGCCAGCAGGGAGATGTTTGAAAAACTGTTTTTT
CASREMFEKLFF
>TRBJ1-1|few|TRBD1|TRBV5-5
TGTGCCAGCAGTTCCCGGGACAGGGGGTTCACTGAAGCTTTCTTT
CASSSRDRGFTEAFF
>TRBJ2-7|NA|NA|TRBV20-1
TGCAGCTTACAAAGGGGCTACGAGCAGTACTTC
CSLQRGYEQYF
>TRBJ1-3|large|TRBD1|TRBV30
TGTGCCTGGAGTCCTATCCCGGGACAGGGTGGAGGAAACACCATATATTTT
CAWSPIPGQGGGNTIYF
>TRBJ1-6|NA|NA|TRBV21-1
TGTGCCAGCAGCACGAGGACAGGGGGATCACCCCTCCACTTT
CASSTRTGGSPLHF
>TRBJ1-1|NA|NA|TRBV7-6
TGTGCCAGCAGTTTCTCGGCCAGCCGTCTCGACACTGAAGCTTTCTTT
CASSFSASRLDTEAFF
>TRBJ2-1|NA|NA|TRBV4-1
TGCGCCAGCAGCCAAGTCCTAGTATCCAATGAGCAGTTCTTC
CASSQVLVSNEQFF
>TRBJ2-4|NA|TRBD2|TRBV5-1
TGCGCCAGCAGCTTGGGAGGGACTAGCGGGGGGTACGGCATTCAGTACTTC
CASSLGGTSGGYGIQYF
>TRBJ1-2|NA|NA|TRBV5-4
TGTGCCAGCAGCTGGAAAGTCCGTGGGCCACGAAACTATGGCTACACCTTC
CASSWKVRGPRNYGYTF
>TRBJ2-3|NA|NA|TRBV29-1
TGCAGCGTTGTTGGGGGGGCCTCCACAGATACGCAGTATTTT
CSVVGGASTDTQYF
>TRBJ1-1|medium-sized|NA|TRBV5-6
TGTGCCAGCAGCTTGGAATGGATAGAGACTGAAGCTTTCTTT
CASSLEWIETEAFF
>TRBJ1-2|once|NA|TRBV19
TGTGCCAGTAGTATGTTGACTTATGGCTACACCTTC
CASSMLTYGYTF
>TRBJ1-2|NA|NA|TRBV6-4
TGTGCCAGCAGTGACTCGGTGTTGCTAGGGCGGCGCTACACCTTC
CASSDSVLLGRRYTF
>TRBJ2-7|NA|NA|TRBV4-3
TGCGCCAGCAGCCAAGCGAGGGGCTACGAGCAGTACTTC
CASSQARGYEQYF
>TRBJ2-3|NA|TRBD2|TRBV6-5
TGTGCCAGCAGCCGTACTAGCGTCGATACGCAGTATTTT
CASSRTSVDTQYF
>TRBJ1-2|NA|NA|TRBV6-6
TGTGCCAGCACTACAGGCTCTCCTAGCTACTATGGCTACACCTTC
CASTTGSPSYYGYTF
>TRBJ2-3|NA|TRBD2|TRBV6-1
TGTGCCAGCAGTGAAACTAGCGGGGGGGCAGATACGCAGTATTTT
CASSETSGGADTQYF
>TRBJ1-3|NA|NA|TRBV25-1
TGTGCCAGCAGTGAATCCAATTTTGGAAACACCATATATTTT
CASSESNFGNTIYF
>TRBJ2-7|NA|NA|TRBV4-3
TGCGCCAGCAGCCAAGATCCCCAGCCGAACTACGAGCAGTACTTC
CASSQDPQPNYEQYF
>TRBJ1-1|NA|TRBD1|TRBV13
TGTGCCAGCAGCGACCGGGACAGGGGTTTTGGCACTGAAGCTTTCTTT
CASSDRDRGFGTEAFF
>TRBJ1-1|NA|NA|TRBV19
TGTGCCAGTAGTTGGGAGAGCACCACTGAAGCTTTCTTT
CASSWESTTEAFF
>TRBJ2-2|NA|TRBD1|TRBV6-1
TGTGCCAGCAGAAGGGACAGGGCTAACACCGGGGAGCTGTTTTTT
CASRRDRANTGELFF
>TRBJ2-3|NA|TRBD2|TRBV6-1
TGTGCCAGCAGTGAGGGACTAGCGGGGGGGCGAGTTACGCAGTATTTT
CASSEGLAGGRVTQYF